This T cell receptor beta chain was obtained from a study of CD8 T cells in Susac syndrome. This CDR3 comprises 15 residues. V shed 11 bases and J 5 bases; nucleotides not matched to a gene: 17. Reverse transcription of about 0.45 to 1 ug RNA was performed with random hexamers. The immunoSEQ assay covered 54 Vbeta and 13 Jbeta segments for CDR3. TCRdb re-analysed the immunoSEQ multiplex PCR reads in MiXCR, keeping a single row per CDR3 protein. The sample contains some 130,000 distinct CDR3 sequences, roughly 96% of which appear only once. The authors sequenced TCR beta from blood CD8+ and CD4+ T cells. FACS was used to enrich TEMRA cells, whereas the CD8+ and CD4+ T cells were obtained by negative isolation.

This clonotype was sampled from a human donor in good health. Sequenced material: CD4+ T cells from PBMCs. The V call is TRBV12-3 or TRBV12-4, the J call TRBJ2-5; 7 bases fit TRBD2. DNA for the CDR3: TGTGCCTCCGAGGCCGAGCGACAAGCGGGGGAGACCCAGTACTTC. It encodes CASEAERQAGETQYF.